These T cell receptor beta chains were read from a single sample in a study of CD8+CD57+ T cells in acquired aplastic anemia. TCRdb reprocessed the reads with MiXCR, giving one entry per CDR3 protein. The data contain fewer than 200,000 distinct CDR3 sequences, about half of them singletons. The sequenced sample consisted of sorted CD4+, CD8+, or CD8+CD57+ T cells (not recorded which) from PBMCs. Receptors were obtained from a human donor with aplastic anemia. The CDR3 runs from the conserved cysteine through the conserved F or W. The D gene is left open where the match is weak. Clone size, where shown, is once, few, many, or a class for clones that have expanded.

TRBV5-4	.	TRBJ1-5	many	TGTGCCAGCAGCTTCGTCTCCACATTCCGGGTCAAAGACAATCAGCCCCAGCATTTT	CASSFVSTFRVKDNQPQHF
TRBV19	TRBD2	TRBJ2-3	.	TGTGCCAGTAGTCCTAGCGGGGGGCACACAGATACGCAGTATTTT	CASSPSGGHTDTQYF
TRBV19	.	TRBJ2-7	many	TGTGCCAGTAGTATCAAGGGAGTAGGACACGAGCAGTACTTC	CASSIKGVGHEQYF
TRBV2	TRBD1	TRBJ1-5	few	TGTGCCAGCAGTGAGGGTACGACAGGGAACAATCAGCCCCAGCATTTT	CASSEGTTGNNQPQHF
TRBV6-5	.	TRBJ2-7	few	TGTGCCAGCAGTTACTCGGGGCCCTACGAGCAGTACTTC	CASSYSGPYEQYF
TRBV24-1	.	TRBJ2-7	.	TGTGCCACCAGTGATGACAGATACGAGCAGTACTTC	CATSDDRYEQYF
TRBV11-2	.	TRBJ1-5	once	TGTGCCAGCAGCTTACGGGGGGATTATAGCGATCAGCCCCAGCATTTT	CASSLRGDYSDQPQHF
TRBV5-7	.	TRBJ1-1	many	TGTGCCAGCAGCTCCCAAGGGGATTGGAGCACTGAAGCTTTCTTT	CASSSQGDWSTEAFF
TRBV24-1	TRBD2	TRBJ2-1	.	TGTGCCACCAGCCTAGCGGGAGGGCCGGGTGAGCAGTTCTTC	CATSLAGGPGEQFF
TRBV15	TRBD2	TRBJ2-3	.	TGTGCCACCAGCAGAGGCGGGAGCCTAGGAGATACGCAGTATTTT	CATSRGGSLGDTQYF
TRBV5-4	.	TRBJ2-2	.	TGTGCCAGCAGGGCTACAGGGAACACCGGGGAGCTGTTTTTT	CASRATGNTGELFF
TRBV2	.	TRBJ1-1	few	TGTGCCAGCAGTTTAGGGGACGGCAGGGTGTACGCTTTCTTT	CASSLGDGRVYAFF
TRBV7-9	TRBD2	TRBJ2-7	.	TGTGCCAGCAGCCGCCCCAGCGGGGGTGTGTACGAGCAGTACTTC	CASSRPSGGVYEQYF
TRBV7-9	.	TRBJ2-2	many	TGTGCCAGCGGCAAACAGGGCTCGAACGGGGAGCTGTTTTTT	CASGKQGSNGELFF
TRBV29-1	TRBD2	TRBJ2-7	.	TGCAGTGCTCCCCCTACTAGCGGGAGGGCGGGGGAGCAGTACTTC	CSAPPTSGRAGEQYF
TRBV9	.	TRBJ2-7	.	TGTGCCAGCAAGGTAGGGGTCGAGCAGTACTTC	CASKVGVEQYF
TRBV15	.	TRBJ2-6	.	TGCGCCACCCGGAGCTCTGGGGCCAACGTCCTGACTTTC	CATRSSGANVLTF
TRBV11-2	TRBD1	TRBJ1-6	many	TGTGCCAGCAGCTACATGGGACAGGACAATTCACCCCTCCACTTT	CASSYMGQDNSPLHF
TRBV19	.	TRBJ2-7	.	TGTGCCAGTACCAAGATTTGGGGGTTC	CASTKIWGF
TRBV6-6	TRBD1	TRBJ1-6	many	TGTGCCAGCAGTTACGACAGGGGGAATTCACCCCTCCACTTT	CASSYDRGNSPLHF
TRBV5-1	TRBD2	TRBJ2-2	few	TGCGCCAGCAGCTTGGCCTCGATGAGACTAGCGGCCGGGGAGCTGTTTTTT	CASSLASMRLAAGELFF
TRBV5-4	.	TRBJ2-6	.	TGTGCCAGCAGCTTGTACAGGGTGGTCTCCGGGGCCAACGTCCTGACTTTC	CASSLYRVVSGANVLTF
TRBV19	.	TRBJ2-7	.	TGTGCCAGTAGTGGGTTAGCAGGAGCCTACGAGCAGTACTTC	CASSGLAGAYEQYF
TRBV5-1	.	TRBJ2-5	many	TGCGCCAGCAGCTTAGGACAGATTAGTCCCCAGTACTTC	CASSLGQISPQYF
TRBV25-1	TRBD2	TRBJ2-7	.	TGTGCCAGCAACAGCGGGAGTACTTACGAGCAGTACTTC	CASNSGSTYEQYF
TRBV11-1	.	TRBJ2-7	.	TGTGCCAGCAGCTTAGAACTCAGGAGTAGTCGCTTCGAGCAGTACTTC	CASSLELRSSRFEQYF
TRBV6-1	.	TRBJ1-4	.	TGTGCCAGCAGGGGCAAGGGGGCTAATGAAAAACTGTTTTTT	CASRGKGANEKLFF
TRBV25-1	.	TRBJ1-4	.	TGTGCCAGCAGCCCTGAAGGGTTGACTAATGAAAAACTGTTTTTT	CASSPEGLTNEKLFF
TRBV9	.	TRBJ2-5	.	TGTGCCAGCAGCGAACAGCTGTACCAAGAGACCCAGTACTTC	CASSEQLYQETQYF
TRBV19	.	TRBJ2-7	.	TGTGCCAGTAAGGCGGAATCGTCCTACGAGCAGTACTTC	CASKAESSYEQYF
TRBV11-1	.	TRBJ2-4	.	TGTGCCAGCAGCCCAGGAGTCCAAGCCAAAAACATTCAGTACTTC	CASSPGVQAKNIQYF
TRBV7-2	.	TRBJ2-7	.	TGTGCCAGCAGTCGGGACCCTACCTACGAGCAGTACTTC	CASSRDPTYEQYF
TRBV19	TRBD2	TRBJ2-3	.	TGTGCCAGTAGGTCACACGGAGCGGGGGATACGCAGTATTTT	CASRSHGAGDTQYF
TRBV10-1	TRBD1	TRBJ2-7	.	TGCGCCAGCAGTAAAGACAGGGACGAGCAGTACTTC	CASSKDRDEQYF
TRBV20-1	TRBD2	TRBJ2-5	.	TGCAGTGCTAGAACAGCGACTAGCGGGGAGCAAGAGACCCAGTACTTC	CSARTATSGEQETQYF
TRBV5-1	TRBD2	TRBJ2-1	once	TGCGCCAGCTGTCCCGGGACTAGCGGGATGGATGAGCAGTTCTTC	CASCPGTSGMDEQFF
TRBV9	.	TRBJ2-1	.	TGTGCCAGCAGCGTAAAAGAGGACGAGCAGTTCTTC	CASSVKEDEQFF
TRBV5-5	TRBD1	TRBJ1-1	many	TGTGCCAGCAGCTACGCACCTGGACAGGGAGGCACTGAAGCTTTCTTT	CASSYAPGQGGTEAFF
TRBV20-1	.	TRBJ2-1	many	TGCAGTGCCCTCGAGTACTCTGAGCAGTTCTTC	CSALEYSEQFF
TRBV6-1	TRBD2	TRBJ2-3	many	TGTGCCAGCAGTGAAGCGGCTAGCGGGGGGAGGGATACGCAGTATTTT	CASSEAASGGRDTQYF
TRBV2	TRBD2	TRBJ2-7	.	TGTGCCAGCTGGGGGGGTTCCTCCTACGAGCAGTACTTC	CASWGGSSYEQYF
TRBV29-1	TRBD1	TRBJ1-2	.	TGCAGCGTTTCCGGGGCAGGGGGCGACTATGGCTACACCTTC	CSVSGAGGDYGYTF
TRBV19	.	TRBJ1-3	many	TGTGCCAGTAGCAGAGAACAGGGAACTGGAAACACCATATATTTT	CASSREQGTGNTIYF
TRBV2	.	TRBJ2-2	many	TGTGCCAGCAGTGAATTTAGTTCGTTGGGGGGGCGAATCAACACCGGGGAGCTGTTTTTT	CASSEFSSLGGRINTGELFF
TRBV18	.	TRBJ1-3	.	TGTGCCAGCTCACCAGCCTACTCACTCTCTGGAAACACCATATATTTT	CASSPAYSLSGNTIYF
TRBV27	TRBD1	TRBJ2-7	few	TGTGCCAGCTGGGCTCGGTGGGGACAGGGATCCTACGAGCAGTACTTC	CASWARWGQGSYEQYF
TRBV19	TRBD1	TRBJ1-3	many	TGTGCCAGTAGTATGAGGGGGACAGGCCCGAGCTCTGGAAACACCATATATTTT	CASSMRGTGPSSGNTIYF
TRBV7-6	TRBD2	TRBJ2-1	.	TGTGCCAGCACCCAGGGACTAGCGGGAGCCAATGAGCAGTTCTTC	CASTQGLAGANEQFF
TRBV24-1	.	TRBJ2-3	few	TGTGCCACCAGTGATACCAGGACTGATAATACGCAGTATTTT	CATSDTRTDNTQYF
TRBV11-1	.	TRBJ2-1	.	TGTGCCAGCAGCTCAATCGGGCTAGCTGGCAACCCGAATGAGCAGTTCTTC	CASSSIGLAGNPNEQFF
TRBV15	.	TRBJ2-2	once	TGTGCCACCAGCAGAACGCTAGGTTCCGGGGAGCTGTTTTTT	CATSRTLGSGELFF
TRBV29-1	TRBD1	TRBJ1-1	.	TGCAGCGTTGGCGGGACAGTGGAAGCTTTCTTT	CSVGGTVEAFF
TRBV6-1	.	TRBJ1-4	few	TGTGCCAGCCGTGCGCGGGGAAGGGGTGAAAAACTGTTTTTT	CASRARGRGEKLFF
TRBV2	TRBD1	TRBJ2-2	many	TGTGCCAGCAGCTGGAGGGGGACAGGGCTTTCCGGGGAGCTGTTTTTT	CASSWRGTGLSGELFF
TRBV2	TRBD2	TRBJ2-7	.	TGTGCCAGCAGTGATTGGGCTAGCGGGATCTACGAGCAGTACTTC	CASSDWASGIYEQYF
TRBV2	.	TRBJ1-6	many	TGTGCCAGCAGGCTTCGGAGCGCAGATAATTCACCCCTCCACTTT	CASRLRSADNSPLHF
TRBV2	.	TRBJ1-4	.	TGTGCCAGCAGTGCACAGGGAACTCATAATGAAAAACTGTTTTTT	CASSAQGTHNEKLFF
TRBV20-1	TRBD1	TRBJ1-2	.	TGCAGTGCTAGAGGGTGGGGACAGCGGAATAACTATGGCTACACCTTC	CSARGWGQRNNYGYTF
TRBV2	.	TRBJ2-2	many	TGTGCCAGCAGTGAGGACAGTGGGAGGACCGGGGAGCTGTTTTTT	CASSEDSGRTGELFF